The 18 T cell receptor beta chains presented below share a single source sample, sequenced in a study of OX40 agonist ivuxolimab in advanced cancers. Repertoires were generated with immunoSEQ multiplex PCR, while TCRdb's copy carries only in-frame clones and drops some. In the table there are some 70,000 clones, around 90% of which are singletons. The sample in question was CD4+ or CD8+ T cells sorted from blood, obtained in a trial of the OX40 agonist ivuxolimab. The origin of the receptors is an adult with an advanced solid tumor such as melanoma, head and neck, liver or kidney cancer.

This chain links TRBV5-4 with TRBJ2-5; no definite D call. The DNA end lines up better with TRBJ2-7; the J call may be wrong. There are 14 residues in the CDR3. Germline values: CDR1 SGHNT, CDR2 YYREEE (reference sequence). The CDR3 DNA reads TGTGCCAGCAGCCAGCTTCAGGAGACCTACGAGCAGTACTTC. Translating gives CASSQLQETYEQYF.

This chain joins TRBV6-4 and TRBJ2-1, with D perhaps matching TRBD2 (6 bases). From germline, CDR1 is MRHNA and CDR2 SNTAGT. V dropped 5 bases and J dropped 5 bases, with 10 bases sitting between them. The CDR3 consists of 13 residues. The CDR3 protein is CASSKWGDNEQFF. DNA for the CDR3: TGTGCCAGCAGTAAATGGGGGGACAATGAGCAGTTCTTC.

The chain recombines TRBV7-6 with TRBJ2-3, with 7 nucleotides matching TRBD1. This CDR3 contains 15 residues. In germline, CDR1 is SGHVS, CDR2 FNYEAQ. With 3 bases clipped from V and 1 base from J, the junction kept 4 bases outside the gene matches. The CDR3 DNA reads TGTGCCAGCAGCTTCCAGACAGGGCGCACAGATACGCAGTATTTT. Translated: CASSFQTGRTDTQYF.

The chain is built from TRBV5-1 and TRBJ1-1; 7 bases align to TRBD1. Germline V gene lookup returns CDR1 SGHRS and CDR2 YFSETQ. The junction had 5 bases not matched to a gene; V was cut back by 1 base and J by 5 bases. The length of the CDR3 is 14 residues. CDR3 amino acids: CASSLKGASTEAFF. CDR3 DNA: TGCGCCAGCAGCTTGAAGGGGGCATCGACTGAAGCTTTCTTT. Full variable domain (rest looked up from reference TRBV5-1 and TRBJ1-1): KAGVTQTPRYLIKTRGQQVTLSCSPISGHRSVSWYQQTPGQGLQFLFEYFSETQRNKGNFPGRFSGRQFSNSRSEMNVSTLELGDSALYLCASSLKGASTEAFFGQGTRLTVV.

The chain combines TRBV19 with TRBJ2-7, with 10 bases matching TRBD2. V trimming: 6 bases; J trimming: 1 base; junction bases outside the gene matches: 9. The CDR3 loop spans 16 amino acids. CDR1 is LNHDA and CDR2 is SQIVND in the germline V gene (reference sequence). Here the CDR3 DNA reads TGTGCCAGTAGGGGGCCGGGACTAGCGTCGTCCTACGAGCAGTACTTC. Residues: CASRGPGLASSYEQYF.

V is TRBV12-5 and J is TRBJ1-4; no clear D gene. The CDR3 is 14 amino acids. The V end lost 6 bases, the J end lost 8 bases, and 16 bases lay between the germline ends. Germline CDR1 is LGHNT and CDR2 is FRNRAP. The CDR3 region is CASGLLPMKEKLFF. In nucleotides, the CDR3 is TGTGCTAGTGGCTTACTCCCGATGAAAGAAAAACTGTTTTTT.

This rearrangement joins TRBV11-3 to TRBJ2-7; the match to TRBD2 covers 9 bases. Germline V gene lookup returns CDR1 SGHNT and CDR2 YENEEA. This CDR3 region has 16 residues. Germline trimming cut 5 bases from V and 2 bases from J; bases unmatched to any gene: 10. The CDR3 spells CASSTLTSGTTYEQYF. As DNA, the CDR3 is TGTGCCAGCAGCACTCTGACTAGCGGTACTACCTACGAGCAGTACTTC. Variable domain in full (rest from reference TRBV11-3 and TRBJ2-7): EAGVVQSPRYKIIEKKQPVAFWCNPISGHNTLYWYLQNLGQGPELLIRYENEEAVDDSQLPKDRFSAERLKGVDSTLKIQPAELGDSAVYLCASSTLTSGTTYEQYFGPGTRLTVT.

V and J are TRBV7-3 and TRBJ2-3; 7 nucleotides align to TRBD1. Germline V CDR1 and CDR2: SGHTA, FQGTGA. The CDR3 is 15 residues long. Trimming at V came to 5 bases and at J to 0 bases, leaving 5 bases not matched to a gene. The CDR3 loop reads CASSRDSLSTDTQYF. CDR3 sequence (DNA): TGTGCCAGCAGCCGGGACAGCCTTAGCACAGATACGCAGTATTTT. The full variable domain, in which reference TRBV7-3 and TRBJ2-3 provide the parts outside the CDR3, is GAGVSQTPSNKVTEKGKYVELRCDPISGHTALYWYRQSLGQGPEFLIYFQGTGAADDSGLPNDRFFAVRPEGSVSTLKIQRTERGDSAVYLCASSRDSLSTDTQYFGPGTRLTVL.

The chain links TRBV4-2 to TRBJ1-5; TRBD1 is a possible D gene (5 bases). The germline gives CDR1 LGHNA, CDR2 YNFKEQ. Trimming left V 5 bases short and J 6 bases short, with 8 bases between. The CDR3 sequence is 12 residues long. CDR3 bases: TGTGCCAGCAGCGTAGACAGTCAGCCCCAGCATTTT. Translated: CASSVDSQPQHF.

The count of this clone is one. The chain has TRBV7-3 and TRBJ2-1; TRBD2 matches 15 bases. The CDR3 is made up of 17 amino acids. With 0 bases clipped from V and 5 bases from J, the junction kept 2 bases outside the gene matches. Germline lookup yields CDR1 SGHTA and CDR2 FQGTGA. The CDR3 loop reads CASSLTRTSGGDNEQFF. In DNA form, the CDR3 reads TGTGCCAGCAGCTTAACTCGGACTAGCGGGGGGGACAATGAGCAGTTCTTC.

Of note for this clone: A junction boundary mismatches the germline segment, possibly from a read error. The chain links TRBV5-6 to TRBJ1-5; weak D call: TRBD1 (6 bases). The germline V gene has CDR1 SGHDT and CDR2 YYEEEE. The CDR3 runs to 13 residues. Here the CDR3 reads CASSRVGGEGPFF. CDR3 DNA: TGTGCCAGCAGCAGGGTCGGGGGCGAGGGGCCTTTTTTT.

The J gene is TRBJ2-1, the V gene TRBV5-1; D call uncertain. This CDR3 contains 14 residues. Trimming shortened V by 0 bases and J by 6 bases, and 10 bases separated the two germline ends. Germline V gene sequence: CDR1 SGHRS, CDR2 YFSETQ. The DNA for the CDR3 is TGCGCCAGCAGCTTGGCTCTATCCCTCAATGAGCAGTTCTTC. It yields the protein CASSLALSLNEQFF.

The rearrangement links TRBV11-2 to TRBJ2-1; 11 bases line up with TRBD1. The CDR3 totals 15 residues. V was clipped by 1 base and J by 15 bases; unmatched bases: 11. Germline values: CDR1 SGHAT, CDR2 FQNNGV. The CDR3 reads CASSLVPGQGVHPFF. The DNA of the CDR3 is TGTGCCAGCAGCTTAGTGCCGGGACAGGGGGTACATCCGTTCTTC.

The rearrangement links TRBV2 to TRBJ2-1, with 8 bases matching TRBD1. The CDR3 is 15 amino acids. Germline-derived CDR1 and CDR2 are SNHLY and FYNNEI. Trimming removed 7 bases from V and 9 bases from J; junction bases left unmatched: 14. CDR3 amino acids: CASTEVTDRAGEQFF. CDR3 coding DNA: TGTGCCAGCACCGAGGTCACGGACAGGGCAGGTGAGCAGTTCTTC.

The CDR3 DNA reads TGCGCCAGCAGCTTGGGGGGGACGACCGGGGAGCTGTTTTTT. This translates into CASSLGGTTGELFF. V and J are TRBV5-1 and TRBJ2-2, with D possibly called TRBD1 or TRBD2 (5 bases each). The germline V gene encodes CDR1 SGHRS and CDR2 YFSETQ. V was cut by 0 bases and J by 5 bases, with 8 bases left in between. The CDR3 has 14 amino acids. The entire variable domain, with the rest obtained from reference TRBV5-1 and TRBJ2-2, is as follows: KAGVTQTPRYLIKTRGQQVTLSCSPISGHRSVSWYQQTPGQGLQFLFEYFSETQRNKGNFPGRFSGRQFSNSRSEMNVSTLELGDSALYLCASSLGGTTGELFFGEGSRLTVL.

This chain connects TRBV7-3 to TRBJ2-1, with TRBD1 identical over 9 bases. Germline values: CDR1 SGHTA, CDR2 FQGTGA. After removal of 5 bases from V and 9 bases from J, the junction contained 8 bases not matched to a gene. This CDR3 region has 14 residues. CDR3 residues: CASSTATGGSEQFF. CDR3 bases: TGTGCCAGCAGCACCGCGACAGGGGGGAGTGAGCAGTTCTTC.

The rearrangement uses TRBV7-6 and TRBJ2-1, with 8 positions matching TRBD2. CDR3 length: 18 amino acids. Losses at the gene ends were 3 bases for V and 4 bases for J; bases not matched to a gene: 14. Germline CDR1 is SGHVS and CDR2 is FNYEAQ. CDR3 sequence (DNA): TGTGCCAGCAGCTTCCTCTCTGGTAGCGGGGCCCTTTACAATGAGCAGTTCTTC. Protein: CASSFLSGSGALYNEQFF. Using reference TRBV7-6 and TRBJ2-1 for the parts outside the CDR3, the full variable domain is GAGVSQSPRYKVTKRGQDVALRCDPISGHVSLYWYRQALGQGPEFLTYFNYEAQQDKSGLPNDRFSAERPEGSISTLTIQRTEQRDSAMYRCASSFLSGSGALYNEQFFGPGTRLTVL.

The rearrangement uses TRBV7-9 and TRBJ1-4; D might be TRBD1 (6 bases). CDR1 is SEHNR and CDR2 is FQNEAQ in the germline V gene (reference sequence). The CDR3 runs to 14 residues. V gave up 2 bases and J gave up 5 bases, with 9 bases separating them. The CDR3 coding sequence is TGTGCCAGCAGCTTAATACAGGGAAATGAAAAACTGTTTTTT. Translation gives CASSLIQGNEKLFF.